The source of this T cell receptor beta chain is a study of blood T cell repertoires in COVID-19. About the study: There were acute and convalescent COVID-19 samples, and they came from the United States, Italy and Spain.

Germline-derived CDR1 and CDR2 are SNHLY and FYNNEI. V was clipped by 4 bases and J by 6 bases; unmatched bases: 2. The CDR3 has 13 residues. In the source study's methods: Estimation of nucleated cell counts relied on the amplification of reference gene primers. Using immunoSEQ multiplex PCR, the repertoire was profiled, and TCRdb retains in-frame clones only, with some absent. V, J and clone size derive from that table, while D and trimming were established from the DNA sequence. Of roughly 18,000 clones in the sample, around 77% were seen once. The Seattle patients, enrolled during active infection, were followed longitudinally.

The genes are TRBV2 and TRBJ2-2; 7 bases map to TRBD1. Sequencing input: peripheral blood. This TCR was recovered from a man between 70 and 80 years old with COVID-19, enrolled during active disease. The CDR3 nucleotides are TGTGCCAGCAGTGTTCAGGGGGCCGGGGAGCTGTTTTTT. Protein product: CASSVQGAGELFF.